The sequence of this TCR beta chain was determined in a study of blood T cell repertoires in COVID-19 (dated by TCRdb to the early 2020s). With regard to the full study: The collaborator samples originated in the United States, Italy and Spain and spanned the acute and convalescent phases of COVID-19. The prospective study material was composed of cDNA or gDNA derived from T cells, B-cell-depleted T cells, or PBMCs. Subjects who had been exposed to COVID-19, were actively infected with it, or had recovered from it provided the deeply sampled blood TCRbeta repertoires that made up the dataset. The repertoires were released in a freely available public database meant as a resource for research on the immune response to SARS-CoV-2. The samples were drawn from the first 160 participants of the ongoing ImmuneRACE study and from 1,254 subjects provided by 6 global collaborators. A de-identified subject ID, COVID-19 status, age in years and sex were almost always included in the sample metadata. Where available, HLA class I and class II types were taken from metadata supplied by the sample provider and were not determined by assay-based typing.

With regard to this clone: This clone's antigen is unknown. It has no much larger one-base neighbor in the sample; base qualities were not kept.

Participants in the prospective study were aged about 18 to 100 years, lived in 24 United States geographic areas, and enrolled through a virtual design. In the prospective study, cohorts were assigned on the basis of participant-reported clinical history obtained from a screening survey and a study questionnaire. Recovered participants in ImmuneRACE Cohort 3 were defined by two consecutive negative NP/OP PCR tests, clearance by a healthcare professional, or resolution of symptoms. Mobile phlebotomists in the prospective study collected whole blood, serum and a nasopharyngeal or oropharyngeal swab from every participant. Additional blood draws and questionnaires over an approximately two-month period could optionally be provided by prospective study participants. Prospective study blood samples were shipped either frozen or at room temperature before DNA extraction. The paper's findings and limits, for the study overall: How much clinical and demographic metadata was included differed by source and by participant, and the metadata was provided uncurated.

The junction shows trimming of 4 bases on V and 5 bases on J, and the gene matches do not reach 5 bases of it. The germline V gene (reference sequence) supplies CDR1 MNHNY and CDR2 SVGAGI. From cysteine to phenylalanine, the CDR3 is 15 amino acids long. Only CDR3 DNA remains: 45 bases, in frame from the first base. TCRbeta CDR3 regions were amplified from genomic DNA by means of the immunoSEQ Assay, a bias-controlled multiplex PCR. In the authors' own workflow: The number of nucleated cells in each sample was estimated by amplification of reference gene primers within the assay. To quantify the absolute abundance of each unique TCRbeta CDR3 rearrangement, sequence reads were collapsed and filtered. For each sample, productive Simpson clonality was calculated as the square root of Simpson's diversity index over productive rearrangements. The clones in this table, taken by TCRdb from immuneACCESS, are in-frame only. Not every clone is retained; where verified, under half of the shortfall comes from an unresolved V gene, and the cause of the rest is unknown. The V and J calls and clone size were taken over from that table, and D and trimming were inferred from the DNA. In this sample the table shows approximately 200,000 clones, 86% of which occur a single time. Around 9% of the sample is held by the ten biggest clonotypes.

The sequence was obtained from a woman in her twenties or thirties who had recovered from COVID-19. Sequencing was carried out using PBMCs or T cells enriched from blood (not recorded which). The rearrangement combines TRBV6-6 with TRBJ2-2; the central 9 bases match TRBD2. The CDR3 protein: CASSLAGVGTGELFF. Read as DNA, the sequence is TGTGCCAGCAGTTTAGCGGGAGTGGGGACCGGGGAGCTGTTTTTT.